This T cell receptor (beta chain) is drawn from a study of breast tumors, draining lymph nodes, adjacent tissues. Axillary draining lymph nodes of breast cancer patients supplied the node samples. General study points: Tumor repertoires ranked between lymph nodes and nontumor tissue in diversity, with V and J gene preferences. Data fit most tumor T cells coming from lymph node, expanding in tumor. Compared with basal-like, luminal-like tumors shared significantly more repertoire with nontumor tissue. That most tumor T cells come from lymph nodes remained unproven.

This clonotype was seen only a few times. The antigen is not known. A much larger clonotype is one base distant, so this may be a read error. Germline lookup yields CDR1 SGHKS and CDR2 YYEKEE (reference sequence). The CDR3 totals 15 residues. In TCRdb, the multiplex PCR reads were re-called with MiXCR into one record per CDR3 protein. The sample holds around 140,000 distinct CDR3 sequences; about 20% are singletons and the top ten take roughly 2.8%. The gene calls are TRBV5-5 and TRBJ2-7; D remains unclear. The sequence derives from a female donor with breast cancer. Some clones in this sample may be carry-over from other donors' samples. Sequencing input: axillary lymph node tissue. The CDR3 is CANSLLRGDTYEQYF. CDR3 nucleotides: TGTGCCAACAGCTTGTTACGCGGAGACACTTACGAGCAGTACTTC.